This T cell receptor (beta chain) is from a study of T cells in localized non-small cell lung cancer. Clones were read by immunoSEQ multiplex PCR, and TCRdb kept only the in-frame ones, dropping some. The sample contains around 4,000 clones, 20% to 25% of which appear only once. By share, this clone counts as medium-sized. Its specificity is not known. Findings and caveats of the study: As only one tumor region underwent sequencing, heterogeneity remains possible. In adjacent lung, a median roughly 62 of the top 100 tumor clones were found. A denser population of T cells in blood accompanied longer overall survival. Clonality of T cells reached its maximum in uninvolved adjacent lung, surpassing tumor.

Germline V gives CDR1 MDHEN, CDR2 SYDVKM. V was pared by 3 bases and J by 8 bases, with 19 bases between. CDR3 length: 15 amino acids. The starting material was lung tumor tissue, obtained before any cancer treatment. This sequence joins TRBV28 and TRBJ1-2; no reliable D call. This clonotype originated in a woman aged 40 to 75 with stage I lung adenocarcinoma. The CDR3 coding sequence is TGTGCCAGCAGTTTCTTAGCGCGGCAGGCAGGAGGCTACACCTTC. Translating it yields CASSFLARQAGGYTF.